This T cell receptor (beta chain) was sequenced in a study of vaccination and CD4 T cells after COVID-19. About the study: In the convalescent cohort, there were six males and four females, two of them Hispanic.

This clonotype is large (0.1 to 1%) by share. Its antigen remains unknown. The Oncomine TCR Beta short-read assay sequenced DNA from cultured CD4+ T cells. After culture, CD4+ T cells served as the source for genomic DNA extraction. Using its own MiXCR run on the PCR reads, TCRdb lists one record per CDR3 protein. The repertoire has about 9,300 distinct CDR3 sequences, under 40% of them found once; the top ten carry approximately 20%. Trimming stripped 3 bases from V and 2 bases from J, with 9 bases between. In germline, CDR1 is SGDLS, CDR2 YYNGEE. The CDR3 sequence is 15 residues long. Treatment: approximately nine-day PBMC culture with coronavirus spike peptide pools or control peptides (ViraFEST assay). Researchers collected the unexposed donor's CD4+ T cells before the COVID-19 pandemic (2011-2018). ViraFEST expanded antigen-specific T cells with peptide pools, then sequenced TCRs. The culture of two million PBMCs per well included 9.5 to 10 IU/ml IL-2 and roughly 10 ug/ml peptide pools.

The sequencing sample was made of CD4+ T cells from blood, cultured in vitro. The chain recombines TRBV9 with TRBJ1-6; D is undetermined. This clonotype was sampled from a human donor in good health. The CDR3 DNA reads TGTGCCAGCAGCGCACAGCTCACCTATAATTCACCCCTCCACTTT. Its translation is CASSAQLTYNSPLHF.